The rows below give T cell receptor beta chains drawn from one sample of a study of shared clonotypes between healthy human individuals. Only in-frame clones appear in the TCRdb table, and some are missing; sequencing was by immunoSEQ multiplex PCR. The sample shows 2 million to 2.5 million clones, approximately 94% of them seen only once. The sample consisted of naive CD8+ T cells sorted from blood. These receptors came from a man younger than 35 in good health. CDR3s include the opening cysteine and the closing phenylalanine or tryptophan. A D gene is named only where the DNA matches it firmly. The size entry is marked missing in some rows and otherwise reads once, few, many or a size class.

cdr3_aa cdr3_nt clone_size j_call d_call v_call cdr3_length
CASSFRQGAGELFF TGTGCCAGCAGTTTTCGGCAGGGGGCCGGGGAGCTGTTTTTT NA TRBJ2-2 TRBD1 TRBV27 14
CASGEVLYNSPLHF TGTGCCAGCGGGGAGGTACTCTATAATTCACCCCTCCACTTT once TRBJ1-6 NA TRBV7-9 14
CASSVPETANYGYTF TGTGCCAGCAGTGTTCCAGAGACAGCAAACTATGGCTACACCTTC NA TRBJ1-2 NA TRBV2 15
CASSGRSSYEQYF TGTGCCAGCAGCGGGAGAAGCAGCTACGAGCAGTACTTC NA TRBJ2-7 NA TRBV7-9 13
CASSKGVGEQYF TGTGCCAGCAGCAAAGGGGTTGGCGAGCAGTACTTC NA TRBJ2-7 NA TRBV9 12
CASSLDMDAYGYTF TGTGCCAGCAGCTTAGATATGGACGCCTATGGCTACACCTTC NA TRBJ1-2 NA TRBV11-2 14
CASSFGGTNSYEQYF TGTGCCAGCAGCTTTGGGGGGACAAACTCCTACGAGCAGTACTTC NA TRBJ2-7 NA TRBV5-4 15
CASSLTGGTEAFF TGTGCCAGCAGCCTAACCGGGGGCACTGAAGCTTTCTTT once TRBJ1-1 NA TRBV7-9 13
CASSQGTGGNEQYF TGCGCCAGCAGCCAGGGGACAGGGGGAAACGAGCAGTACTTC NA TRBJ2-7 TRBD1 TRBV4-1 14
CASLPEGGSTGELFF TGCGCCAGCCTCCCAGAGGGGGGGAGCACCGGGGAGCTGTTTTTT NA TRBJ2-2 NA TRBV5-1 15
CAWSEAGNSYEQYF TGTGCCTGGAGTGAGGCAGGTAACTCCTACGAGCAGTACTTC once TRBJ2-7 NA TRBV30 14
CASSLFAGALYEQYF TGTGCCAGCAGCTTATTTGCGGGGGCTTTGTACGAGCAGTACTTC NA TRBJ2-7 NA TRBV11-2 15
CASSLFPGATNEKLFF TGTGCCAGCAGTTTATTCCCAGGAGCAACTAATGAAAAACTGTTTTTT NA TRBJ1-4 NA TRBV27 16
CASSGGMEYYEQYF TGTGCCAGTAGTGGGGGGATGGAGTACTACGAGCAGTACTTC NA TRBJ2-7 NA TRBV19 14
CAWSAGVGDTQYF TGTGCCTGGAGTGCCGGGGTGGGGGATACGCAGTATTTT NA TRBJ2-3 NA TRBV30 13
CASSFRLAGGKVLGEQYF TGTGCCAGCAGCTTTCGACTAGCGGGAGGGAAGGTCTTGGGAGAGCAGTACTTC NA TRBJ2-7 TRBD2 TRBV7-2 18
CASSHGLAGVGDTQYF TGTGCCAGCAGTCACGGACTAGCGGGAGTTGGAGATACGCAGTATTTT NA TRBJ2-3 TRBD2 TRBV27 16
CASSTSTGQAPEWYF TGTGCCAGTAGTACGTCTACGGGACAGGCCCCGGAGTGGTACTTC NA TRBJ2-7 TRBD1 TRBV19 15
CASSEVGEGGVYQPQHF TGTGCCAGCAGTGAAGTAGGGGAGGGGGGGGTATATCAGCCCCAGCATTTT NA TRBJ1-5 NA TRBV6-1 17
CASRGFVVYEQYF TGTGCCAGCAGGGGTTTTGTGGTCTACGAGCAGTACTTC NA TRBJ2-7 NA TRBV6-1 13